The sequence of this T cell receptor (beta chain) was determined in a study of T cells in localized non-small cell lung cancer. The ends lost 3 bases at V and 0 bases at J; junction bases unmatched: 4. The CDR3 consists of 15 residues. The germline V gene encodes CDR1 LNHNV and CDR2 YYDKDF (reference sequence). Using immunoSEQ multiplex PCR, the repertoire was profiled, and TCRdb retains in-frame clones only, with some absent. The data hold around 64,000 clones, with roughly 92% observed a single time. Sequences were derived from peripheral blood, sampled before any cancer treatment. This chain links TRBV15 with TRBJ1-1, with 7 nucleotides matching TRBD1. This clonotype originated in a man aged 40 to 69 with stage I lung adenocarcinoma. In nucleotides, the CDR3 is TGTGCCACCAGCAGGTCGGACAGGATGAACACTGAAGCTTTCTTT. It encodes CATSRSDRMNTEAFF.